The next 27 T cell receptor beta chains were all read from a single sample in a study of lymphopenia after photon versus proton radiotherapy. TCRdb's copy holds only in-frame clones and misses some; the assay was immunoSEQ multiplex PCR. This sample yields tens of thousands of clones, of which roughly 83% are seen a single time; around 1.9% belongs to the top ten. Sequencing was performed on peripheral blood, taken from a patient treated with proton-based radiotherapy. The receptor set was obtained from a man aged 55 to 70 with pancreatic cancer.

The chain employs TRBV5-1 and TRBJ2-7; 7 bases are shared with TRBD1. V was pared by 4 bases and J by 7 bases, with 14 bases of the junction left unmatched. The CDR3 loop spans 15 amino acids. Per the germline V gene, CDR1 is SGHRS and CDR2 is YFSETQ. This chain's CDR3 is CASSPEGQGVREQYF. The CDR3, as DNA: TGCGCCAGCAGCCCCGAAGGGCAGGGGGTGAGGGAGCAGTACTTC.

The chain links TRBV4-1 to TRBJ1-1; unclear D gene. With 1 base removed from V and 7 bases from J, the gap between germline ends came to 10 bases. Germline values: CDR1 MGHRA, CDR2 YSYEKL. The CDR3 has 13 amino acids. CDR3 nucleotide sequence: TGCGCCAGCAGCCAAGTTTCGGAAAGTGAAGCTTTCTTT. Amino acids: CASSQVSESEAFF.

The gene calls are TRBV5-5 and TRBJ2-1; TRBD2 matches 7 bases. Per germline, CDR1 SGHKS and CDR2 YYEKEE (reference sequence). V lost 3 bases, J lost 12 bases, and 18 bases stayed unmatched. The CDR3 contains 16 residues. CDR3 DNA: TGTGCCAGCAGCTCGTCGCTAGCGGCGCCAGTGTTTGGGCAGTTCTTC. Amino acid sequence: CASSSSLAAPVFGQFF.

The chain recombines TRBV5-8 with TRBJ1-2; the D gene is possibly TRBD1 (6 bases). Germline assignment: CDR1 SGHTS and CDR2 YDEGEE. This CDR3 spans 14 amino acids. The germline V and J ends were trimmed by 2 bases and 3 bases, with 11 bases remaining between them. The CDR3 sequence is CASSFLRGHYGYTF. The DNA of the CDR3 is TGTGCCAGCAGCTTTCTGCGGGGGCACTATGGCTACACCTTC.

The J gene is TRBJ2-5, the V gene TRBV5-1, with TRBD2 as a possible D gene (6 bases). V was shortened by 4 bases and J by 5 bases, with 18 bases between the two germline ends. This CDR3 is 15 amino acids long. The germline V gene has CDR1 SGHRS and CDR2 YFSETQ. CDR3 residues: CASSPWDFRRETQYF. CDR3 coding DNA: TGCGCCAGCAGCCCCTGGGACTTCCGTAGGGAGACCCAGTACTTC.

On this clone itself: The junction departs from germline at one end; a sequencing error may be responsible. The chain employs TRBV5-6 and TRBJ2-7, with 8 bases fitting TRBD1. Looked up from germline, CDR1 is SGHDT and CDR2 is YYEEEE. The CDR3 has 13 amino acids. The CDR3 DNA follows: TGTGCCAACAGCTGGGACAGGAATTACGAGCAGTACTTC. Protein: CANSWDRNYEQYF.

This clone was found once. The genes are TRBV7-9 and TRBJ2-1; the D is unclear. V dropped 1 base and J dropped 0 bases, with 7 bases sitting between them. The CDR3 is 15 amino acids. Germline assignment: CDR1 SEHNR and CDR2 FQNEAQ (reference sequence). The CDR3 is CASSLEYGSYNEQFF. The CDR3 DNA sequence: TGTGCCAGCAGCTTAGAATACGGCTCCTACAATGAGCAGTTCTTC.

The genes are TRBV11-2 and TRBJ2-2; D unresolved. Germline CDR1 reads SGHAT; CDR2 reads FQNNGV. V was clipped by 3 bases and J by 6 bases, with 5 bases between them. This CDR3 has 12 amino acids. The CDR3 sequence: CASSFLSGELFF. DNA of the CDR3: TGTGCCAGCAGCTTTCTTTCCGGGGAGCTGTTTTTT.

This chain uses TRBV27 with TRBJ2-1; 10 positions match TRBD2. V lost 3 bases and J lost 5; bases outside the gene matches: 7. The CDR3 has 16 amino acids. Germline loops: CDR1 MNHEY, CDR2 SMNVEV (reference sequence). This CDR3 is CASSFSTSGADNEQFF. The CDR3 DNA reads TGTGCCAGCAGTTTTTCTACTAGCGGGGCTGACAATGAGCAGTTCTTC.

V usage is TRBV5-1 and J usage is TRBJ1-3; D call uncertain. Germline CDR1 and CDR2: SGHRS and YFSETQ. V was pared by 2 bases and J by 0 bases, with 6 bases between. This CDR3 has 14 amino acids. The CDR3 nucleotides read TGCGCCAGCAGCTTACCAGACTCTGGAAACACCATATATTTT. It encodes CASSLPDSGNTIYF.

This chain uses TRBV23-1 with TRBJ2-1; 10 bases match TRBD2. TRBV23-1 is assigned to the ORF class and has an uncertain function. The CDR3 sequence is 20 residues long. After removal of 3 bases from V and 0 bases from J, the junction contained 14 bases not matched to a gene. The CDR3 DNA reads TGCGCCAGCAGTCACCCCCCCACTAGCGGGGCTCCGAGCTCCTACAATGAGCAGTTCTTC. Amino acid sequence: CASSHPPTSGAPSSYNEQFF.

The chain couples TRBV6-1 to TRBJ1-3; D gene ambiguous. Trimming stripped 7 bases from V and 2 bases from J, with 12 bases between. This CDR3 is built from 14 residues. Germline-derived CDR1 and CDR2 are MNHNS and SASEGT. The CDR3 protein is CASTTWGTGNTIYF. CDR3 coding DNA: TGTGCCAGCACCACCTGGGGAACTGGAAACACCATATATTTT.

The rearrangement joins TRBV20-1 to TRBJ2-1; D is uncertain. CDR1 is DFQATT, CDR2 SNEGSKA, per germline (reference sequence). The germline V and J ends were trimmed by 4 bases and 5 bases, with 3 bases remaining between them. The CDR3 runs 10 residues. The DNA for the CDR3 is TGCAGTGCTATACACAATGAGCAGTTCTTC. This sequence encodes CSAIHNEQFF.

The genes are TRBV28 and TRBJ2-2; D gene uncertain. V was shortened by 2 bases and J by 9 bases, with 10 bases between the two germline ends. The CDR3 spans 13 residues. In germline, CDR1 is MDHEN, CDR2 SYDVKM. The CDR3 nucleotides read TGTGCCAGCAGTTTACCCCAACACCGGGAGCTGTTTTTT. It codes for CASSLPQHRELFF.

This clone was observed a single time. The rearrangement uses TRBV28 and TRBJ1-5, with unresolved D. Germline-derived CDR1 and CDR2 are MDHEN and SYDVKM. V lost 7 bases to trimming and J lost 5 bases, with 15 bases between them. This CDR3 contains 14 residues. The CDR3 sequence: CASKKSGFDQPQHF. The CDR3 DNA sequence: TGTGCCAGCAAGAAGTCTGGGTTCGATCAGCCCCAGCATTTT.

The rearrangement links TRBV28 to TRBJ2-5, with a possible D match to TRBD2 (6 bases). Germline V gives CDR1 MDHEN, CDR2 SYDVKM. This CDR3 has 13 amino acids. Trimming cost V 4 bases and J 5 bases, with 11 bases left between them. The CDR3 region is CASSSPGDETQYF. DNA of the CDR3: TGTGCCAGCAGTTCCCCGGGGGACGAGACCCAGTACTTC.

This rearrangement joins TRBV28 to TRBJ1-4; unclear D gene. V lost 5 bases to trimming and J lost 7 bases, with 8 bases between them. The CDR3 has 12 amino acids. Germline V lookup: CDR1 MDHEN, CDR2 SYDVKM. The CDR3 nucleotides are TGTGCCAGCAGTCTCATGCGTGAAAAACTGTTTTTT. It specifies CASSLMREKLFF.

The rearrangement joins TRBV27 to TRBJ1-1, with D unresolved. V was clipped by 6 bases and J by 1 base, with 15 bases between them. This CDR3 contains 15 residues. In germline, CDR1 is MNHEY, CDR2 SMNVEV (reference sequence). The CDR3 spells CASRPIRGRNTEAFF. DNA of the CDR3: TGTGCCAGCAGACCAATAAGAGGGAGGAACACTGAAGCTTTCTTT.

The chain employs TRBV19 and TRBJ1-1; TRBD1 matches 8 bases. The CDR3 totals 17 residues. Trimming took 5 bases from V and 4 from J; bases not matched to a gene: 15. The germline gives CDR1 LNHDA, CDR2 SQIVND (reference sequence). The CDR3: CASSSSAQGVGGTEAFF. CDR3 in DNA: TGTGCCAGTAGTTCCTCCGCACAGGGGGTTGGGGGCACTGAAGCTTTCTTT.

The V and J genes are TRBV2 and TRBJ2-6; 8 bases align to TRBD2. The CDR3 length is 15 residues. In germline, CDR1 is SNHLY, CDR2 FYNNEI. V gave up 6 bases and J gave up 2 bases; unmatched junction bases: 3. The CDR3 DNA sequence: TGTGCCAGCAGAGCCGGGGGGGCTGGGGCCAACGTCCTGACTTTC. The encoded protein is CASRAGGAGANVLTF. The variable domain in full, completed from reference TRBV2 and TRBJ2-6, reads EPEVTQTPSHQVTQMGQEVILRCVPISNHLYFYWYRQILGQKVEFLVSFYNNEISEKSEIFDDQFSVERPDGSNFTLKIRSTKLEDSAMYFCASRAGGAGANVLTFGAGSRLTVL.

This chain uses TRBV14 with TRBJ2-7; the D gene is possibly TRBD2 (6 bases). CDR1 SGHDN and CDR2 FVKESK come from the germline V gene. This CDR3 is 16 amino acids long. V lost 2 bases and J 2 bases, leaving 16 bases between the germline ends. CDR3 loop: CASSQTALTGAYEQYF. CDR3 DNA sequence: TGTGCCAGCAGCCAAACCGCACTGACGGGGGCCTACGAGCAGTACTTC.

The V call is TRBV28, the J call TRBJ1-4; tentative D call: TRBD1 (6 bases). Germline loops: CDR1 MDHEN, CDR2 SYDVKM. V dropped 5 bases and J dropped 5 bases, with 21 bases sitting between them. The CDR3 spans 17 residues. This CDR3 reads CASSNGGKAPLNEKLFF. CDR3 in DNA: TGTGCCAGCAGTAACGGGGGCAAGGCTCCTTTAAATGAAAAACTGTTTTTT. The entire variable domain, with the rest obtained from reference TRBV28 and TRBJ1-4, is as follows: DVKVTQSSRYLVKRTGEKVFLECVQDMDHENMFWYRQDPGLGLRLIYFSYDVKMKEKGDIPEGYSVSREKKERFSLILESASTNQTSMYLCASSNGGKAPLNEKLFFGSGTQLSVL.

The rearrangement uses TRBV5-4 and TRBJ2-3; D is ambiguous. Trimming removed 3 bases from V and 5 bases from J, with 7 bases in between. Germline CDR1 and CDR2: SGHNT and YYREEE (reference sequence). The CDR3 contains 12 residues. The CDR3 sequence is CASSSNVDTQYF. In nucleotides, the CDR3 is TGTGCCAGCAGCTCTAATGTAGATACGCAGTATTTT.

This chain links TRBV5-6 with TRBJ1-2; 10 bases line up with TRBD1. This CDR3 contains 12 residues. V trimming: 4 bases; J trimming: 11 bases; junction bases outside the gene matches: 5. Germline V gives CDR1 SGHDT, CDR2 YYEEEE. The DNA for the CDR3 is TGTGCCAGCAGCATAGGGGACAGGGGTTACACCTTC. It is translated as CASSIGDRGYTF.

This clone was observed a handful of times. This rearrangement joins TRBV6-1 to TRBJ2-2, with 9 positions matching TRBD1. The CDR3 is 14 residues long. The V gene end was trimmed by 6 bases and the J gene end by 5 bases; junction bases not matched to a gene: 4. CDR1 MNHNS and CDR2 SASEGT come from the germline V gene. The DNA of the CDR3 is TGTGCCAGCAGCGAACAGGGGGCGACCGGGGAGCTGTTTTTT. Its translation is CASSEQGATGELFF.

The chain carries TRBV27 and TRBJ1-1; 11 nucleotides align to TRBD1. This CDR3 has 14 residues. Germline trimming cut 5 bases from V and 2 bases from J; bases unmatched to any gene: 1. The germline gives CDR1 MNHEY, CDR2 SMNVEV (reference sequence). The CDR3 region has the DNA TGTGCCAGCAGTCGGACAGGGGGCAACACTGAAGCTTTCTTT. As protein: CASSRTGGNTEAFF.

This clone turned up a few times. This CDR3 reads CASSPDVGEQFF. The DNA of the CDR3 is TGTGCCAGCAGCCCCGACGTAGGTGAGCAGTTCTTC. This rearrangement joins TRBV7-3 to TRBJ2-1; D is ambiguous. The germline V gene encodes CDR1 SGHTA and CDR2 FQGTGA. Trimming took 5 bases from V and 9 from J, leaving 11 bases between them. This CDR3 spans 12 amino acids.